Below are 9 T cell receptor beta chains sequenced from a single sample in a study of vaccination effects on CD4 cells after COVID-19. TCRdb's copy holds only in-frame clones and misses some; the assay was immunoSEQ multiplex PCR. This sample carries approximately 66,000 clones, 65% to 80% of them seen once, and the ten largest clones take about 2.4%. The authors isolated CD4+ T cells after around 10 days of culture. Participants were vaccinated with two doses of either the BNT162b2 or mRNA-1273 vaccine. Their antigens remain unidentified. The sequencing here drew on CD4+ T cells from PBMCs cultured without peptide, taken after COVID-19 vaccination. These receptors originate from a human donor who received a COVID-19 vaccine.

V and J are TRBV5-1 and TRBJ2-3; D perhaps matches TRBD1 (6 bases). Deletions cut 2 bases from V and 2 bases from J, with 12 bases between. The CDR3 has 15 amino acids. The germline CDR1 and CDR2 sequences are SGHRS and YFSETQ. The CDR3 sequence: CASSLRDTATDTQYF. The CDR3 DNA reads TGCGCCAGCAGCTTAAGGGACACAGCCACAGATACGCAGTATTTT.

V is TRBV6-5 and J is TRBJ1-5; possibly TRBD1 for D (5 bases). Germline assignment: CDR1 MNHEY and CDR2 SVGAGI. V lost 3 bases, J lost 11 bases, and 17 bases lay in between. CDR3 size: 14 residues. The CDR3 region has the DNA TGTGCCAGCAGTTATCAGCCGGCCGGGGCAACCCAGCATTTT. Translating gives CASSYQPAGATQHF.

The chain is built from TRBV6-2 or TRBV6-3 and TRBJ2-2, with TRBD2 matching 12 bases. Germline V gene data show CDR1 as MNHEY and CDR2 as SVGEGT. With 6 bases clipped from V and 7 bases from J, the junction kept 9 bases outside the gene matches. The CDR3 consists of 16 residues. The CDR3 is CASSPFPSGGVGELFF. DNA for the CDR3: TGTGCCAGCAGCCCTTTCCCTAGCGGGGGGGTCGGGGAGCTGTTTTTT.

This clone was detected only a few times. The chain recombines TRBV7-3 with TRBJ1-6; tentatively, D is TRBD1 (6 bases). Trimming cost V 5 bases and J 7 bases, with 9 bases left between them. CDR1 and CDR2 (germline): SGHTA, FQGTGA. The CDR3 has 13 residues. CDR3 in DNA: TGTGCCAGCAGCCTCCAGGGGAATTCACCCCTCCACTTT. Translating gives CASSLQGNSPLHF.

The V gene is TRBV12-5, the J gene TRBJ1-2; a possible D gene is TRBD1 (5 bases). The V gene lost 6 bases and the J gene lost 2 bases, with 7 bases spanning the gap. Germline CDR1 is LGHNT and CDR2 is FRNRAP. The CDR3 sequence is 12 residues long. CDR3 sequence reads: CASGRDNYGYTF. CDR3 DNA sequence: TGTGCTAGTGGCCGGGACAACTATGGCTACACCTTC.

The chain combines TRBV6-6 with TRBJ2-7, with TRBD1 matching 8 bases. Trimming removed 2 bases from V and 6 bases from J; junction bases left unmatched: 9. Germline assignment: CDR1 MNHNY and CDR2 SVGAGI (reference sequence). The length of the CDR3 is 15 residues. The CDR3 sequence: CASSYHPRTGTEQYV. The DNA for the CDR3 is TGTGCCAGCAGTTACCATCCCCGGACAGGGACCGAGCAGTACGTC.

The V call is TRBV5-5, the J call TRBJ2-7, with D uncertain. The CDR3 has 16 residues. The V and J ends lost 2 bases and 0 bases respectively, with 15 bases between them. Germline lookup yields CDR1 SGHKS and CDR2 YYEKEE (reference sequence). CDR3 residues: CASSFFAGTVSYEQYV. Here the CDR3 DNA reads TGTGCCAGCAGCTTTTTCGCCGGTACAGTCTCCTACGAGCAGTACGTC.

V is TRBV3-1 (or the pseudogene TRBV3-2) and J is TRBJ1-5; the D gene is possibly TRBD1 (6 bases). CDR3 length equals 14 residues. With 5 bases removed from V and 2 bases from J, the gap between germline ends came to 10 bases. The germline gives CDR1 LGHDT, CDR2 YNNKEL (reference sequence). DNA of the CDR3: TGTGCCAGCAGCTTGGGGGGCCGCAATCAGCCCCAGCATTTT. Protein sequence: CASSLGGRNQPQHF.

The chain uses TRBV5-1 and TRBJ2-2; D remains ambiguous. V lost 0 bases, J lost 4 bases, and 7 bases lay in between. This CDR3 has 14 amino acids. Germline CDR1 is SGHRS and CDR2 is YFSETQ. The CDR3 here is CASSLAPTTGELFF. CDR3 coding DNA: TGCGCCAGCAGCTTGGCCCCAACCACCGGGGAGCTGTTTTTT.